These 27 T cell receptor beta chains came from one sample sequenced in a study of CD8+CD57+ T cells in acquired aplastic anemia. The TCR beta profiling, which covered VDJ combination and CDR3 sequence, was carried out using genomic DNA as the template. TCRdb called the reads again in MiXCR, with one record for every CDR3 protein. Here the sample spans roughly 240,000 distinct CDR3 sequences, 45% to 50% being singletons. The sequenced patients had an expansion of CD8+CD57+ cells seen by flow cytometry. The sample taken for sequencing was sorted CD4+, CD8+, or CD8+CD57+ T cells (not recorded which) from PBMCs. Every receptor here comes from a human donor with aplastic anemia.

V gene TRBV9 combines with J gene TRBJ2-3, with a weak D call TRBD2 (6 bases). The germline V and J ends were trimmed by 0 bases and 6 bases, with 8 bases remaining between them. Germline CDR1 is SGDLS and CDR2 is YYNGEE. This CDR3 has 13 residues. CDR3 region: CASSVGAGDTQYF. The CDR3 bases are TGTGCCAGCAGCGTAGGGGCGGGGGATACGCAGTATTTT.

This clonotype was detected ten times or more. The chain joins TRBV20-1 to TRBJ2-2; D is possibly TRBD1 (6 bases). This CDR3 is built from 14 residues. V was trimmed by 3 bases and J by 5 bases, leaving 13 bases between them. Germline CDR1 DFQATT, CDR2 SNEGSKA (reference sequence). In DNA, the CDR3 is TGCAGTGCTAGGATAGGGGGAGAAACCGGGGAGCTGTTTTTT. As protein: CSARIGGETGELFF.

This clonotype was recorded a few times. This rearrangement joins TRBV27 to TRBJ1-1, with D perhaps TRBD1 (5 bases). CDR3 length: 10 residues. The V and J ends lost 3 bases and 11 bases respectively, with 7 bases between them. Germline V lookup: CDR1 MNHEY, CDR2 SMNVEV (reference sequence). DNA for the CDR3: TGTGCCAGCAGTTTGCGGGGGGCTTTCTTT. Encoded protein: CASSLRGAFF.

The chain links TRBV4-3 to TRBJ2-5; the match to TRBD2 covers 9 bases. The CDR3 extends over 16 amino acids. V shed 0 bases and J 3 bases; nucleotides not matched to a gene: 5. Germline loops: CDR1 LGHNA, CDR2 YSLEER. CDR3 DNA: TGCGCCAGCAGCCAAGATTATAGCGGGGGAGAAGAGACCCAGTACTTC. Protein: CASSQDYSGGEETQYF.

The sample holds many counts of this clonotype. The V gene is TRBV5-1, the J gene TRBJ2-7; no definite D call. Germline-derived CDR1 and CDR2 are SGHRS and YFSETQ. This CDR3 region has 14 residues. Trimming shortened V by 0 bases and J by 2 bases, and 9 bases separated the two germline ends. CDR3 residues: CASSLEQNTYEQYF. CDR3 DNA sequence: TGCGCCAGCAGCTTGGAACAGAACACCTACGAGCAGTACTTC. Filled out from reference TRBV5-1 and TRBJ2-7, the complete variable domain reads KAGVTQTPRYLIKTRGQQVTLSCSPISGHRSVSWYQQTPGQGLQFLFEYFSETQRNKGNFPGRFSGRQFSNSRSEMNVSTLELGDSALYLCASSLEQNTYEQYFGPGTRLTVT.

J is TRBJ1-2 and V is TRBV24-1; D perhaps matches TRBD1 (5 bases). Trimming removed 7 bases from V and 9 bases from J, with 14 bases in between. Germline values: CDR1 KGHDR, CDR2 SFDVKD. The CDR3 has 12 amino acids. The CDR3 nucleotides read TGTGCCACCAGCCGGGGCGGCAGGAGCTACACCTTC. This gives the protein CATSRGGRSYTF.

The chain carries TRBV10-3 and TRBJ1-6; weak D call: TRBD1 (5 bases). Germline CDR1 ENHRY, CDR2 SYGVKD. CDR3 length: 14 residues. Trimming stripped 2 bases from V and 8 bases from J, with 10 bases between. The CDR3, as DNA: TGTGCCATCAGTGAGGCAGGGAGAGATTCACCCCTCCACTTT. Translation: CAISEAGRDSPLHF.

This clonotype was seen repeatedly, ten times or more. This chain joins TRBV4-1 and TRBJ2-3; TRBD1 matches at 11 bases. Germline V gene sequence: CDR1 MGHRA, CDR2 YSYEKL. V lost 4 bases, J lost 2 bases, and 2 bases stayed unmatched. CDR3 length equals 15 residues. The CDR3 spells CASSRGQGATDTQYF. The CDR3 DNA is TGCGCCAGCAGCCGAGGACAGGGGGCCACAGATACGCAGTATTTT.

V usage is TRBV20-1 and J usage is TRBJ2-7; 10 bases fit TRBD2. The CDR3 spans 17 residues. V dropped 0 bases and J dropped 4; count of bases not matched to a gene: 12. CDR1 is DFQATT and CDR2 is SNEGSKA in the germline V gene (reference sequence). The CDR3 protein is CSARDPLSGRERYEQYF. The CDR3 region has the DNA TGCAGTGCTAGAGATCCTCTCAGCGGGAGGGAGAGGTACGAGCAGTACTTC.

Regarding this clonotype: The junction and the germline gene differ at one end; a read error may be behind it. The rearrangement links TRBV4-2 to TRBJ1-2; tentative D call: TRBD1 (6 bases). The CDR3 length is 18 residues. Germline CDR1 is LGHNA and CDR2 is YNFKEQ. The CDR3 region is CASGQDPRDTGWDYGYTF. CDR3 sequence (DNA): TGTGCCAGCGGCCAAGATCCTAGGGACACTGGGTGGGACTATGGCTACACCTTC.

CDR3: CASSQAARQFF. In DNA form, the CDR3 reads TGCGCCAGCAGCCAAGCAGCCAGGCAGTTCTTC. V and J are TRBV4-1 and TRBJ2-1; no reliable D call. The CDR3 is made up of 11 amino acids. V was trimmed by 1 base and J by 12 bases, leaving 7 bases between them. CDR1 and CDR2 (germline): MGHRA, YSYEKL.

The J gene is TRBJ1-5, the V gene TRBV2, with D perhaps matching TRBD1 (6 bases). CDR1 and CDR2 from the germline V gene are SNHLY and FYNNEI. This CDR3 contains 13 residues. The V end was cut by 8 bases, the J end by 6 bases, with 14 bases between. DNA of the CDR3: TGTGCCAGCGGGACATCTTCGGGTCAGCCCCAGCATTTT. It yields the protein CASGTSSGQPQHF.

The rearrangement uses TRBV19 and TRBJ1-1; D unclear. In germline, CDR1 is LNHDA, CDR2 SQIVND (reference sequence). The CDR3 is 13 residues long. V was cut by 7 bases and J by 0 bases, with 9 bases left in between. DNA for the CDR3: TGTGCCAGTATTGATCAGGTGAACACTGAAGCTTTCTTT. Translation: CASIDQVNTEAFF.

CDR3 protein: CASTVTGEDTGELFF. For the CDR3, the DNA is TGTGCCAGCACCGTGACAGGGGAGGACACCGGGGAGCTGTTTTTT. This chain joins TRBV10-3 and TRBJ2-2; 8 bases are a match to TRBD1. The CDR3 covers 15 residues. V was pared by 10 bases and J by 3 bases, with 10 bases of the junction left unmatched. Germline-derived CDR1 and CDR2 are ENHRY and SYGVKD.

This rearrangement joins TRBV9 to TRBJ2-7; unclear D gene. The V and J ends lost 0 bases and 0 bases respectively, with 7 bases between them. Germline V lookup: CDR1 SGDLS, CDR2 YYNGEE. The CDR3 consists of 14 residues. The CDR3 sequence: CASSVASDSYEQYF. The CDR3 coding sequence is TGTGCCAGCAGCGTAGCGAGCGACTCCTACGAGCAGTACTTC.

On this clonotype: A much larger clone differs by one base, so this may be a read error. The V and J genes are TRBV10-2 and TRBJ1-2; D is uncertain. The germline gives CDR1 WSHSY, CDR2 SAAADI. This CDR3 is built from 14 residues. V was cut by 3 bases and J by 4 bases, with 12 bases left in between. CDR3 sequence reads: CASSDFDSCYGYTF. In nucleotides, the CDR3 is TGCGCCAGCAGTGATTTTGACTCCTGCTATGGCTACACCTTC.

This clonotype was observed many times. V gene TRBV7-9 combines with J gene TRBJ1-3; D might be TRBD1 (5 bases). The CDR3 sequence is 15 residues long. From germline, CDR1 is SEHNR and CDR2 FQNEAQ (reference sequence). The V end lost 7 bases, the J end lost 4 bases, and 17 bases lay between the germline ends. The CDR3 bases are TGTGCCAGCAACCAGGAGGGCAGGGCCGGAAACACCATATATTTT. This translates into CASNQEGRAGNTIYF.

The table lists this clonotype with a few counts. Sequence at one end of the junction differs from germline and may be a read error. The rearrangement links TRBV27 to TRBJ1-1; unclear D gene. CDR1 is MNHEY, CDR2 SMNVEV, per germline (reference sequence). The CDR3 has 13 residues. CDR3 sequence (DNA): TGTGTCAGCAGTGATGGGCCGAACACTGAAGCTTTCTTT. Translating gives CVSSDGPNTEAFF.

This clonotype was counted at least ten times. V is TRBV11-2 and J is TRBJ2-3; D ambiguous. Trimming cost V 5 bases and J 0 bases, with 9 bases left between them. Germline V gene sequence: CDR1 SGHAT, CDR2 FQNNGV. The CDR3 spans 14 residues. The CDR3 protein is CASSKERSTDTQYF. CDR3 DNA sequence: TGTGCCAGCAGCAAGGAAAGGAGCACAGATACGCAGTATTTT. Together with reference TRBV11-2 and TRBJ2-3, the CDR3 gives the full variable domain: EAGVAQSPRYKIIEKRQSVAFWCNPISGHATLYWYQQILGQGPKLLIQFQNNGVVDDSQLPKDRFSAERLKGVDSTLKIQPAKLEDSAVYLCASSKERSTDTQYFGPGTRLTVL.

A word on this clonotype: This may arise from a read error, as a much more abundant clone is one base away. The chain combines TRBV6-5 with TRBJ2-2; 8 bases align to TRBD1. Germline V gene lookup returns CDR1 MNHEY and CDR2 SVGAGI. The CDR3 extends over 15 amino acids. V shed 5 bases, J shed 3 bases, and the junction held 5 bases outside the gene matches. CDR3 in amino acids: CASSLSDRDTGELFF. DNA for the CDR3: TGTGCCAGCAGTCTCTCGGACAGGGACACCGGGGAGCTGTTTTTT.

This chain connects TRBV7-3 to TRBJ1-1; 8 bases fit TRBD1. The CDR3 has 12 amino acids. The V gene's germline CDR1 is SGHTA and CDR2 FQGTGA. The ends lost 5 bases at V and 7 bases at J; junction bases unmatched: 3. The CDR3 loop is CASSLTGGEAFF. DNA of the CDR3: TGTGCCAGCAGCCTTACAGGGGGTGAAGCTTTCTTT.

A remark on this clonotype: At one boundary the junction diverges from the germline segment, which might be a read error. The J gene is TRBJ1-2, the V gene TRBV7-2; TRBD1 aligns across 9 bases. The CDR3 covers 12 residues. Germline values: CDR1 SGHTA, CDR2 FQGNSA. This CDR3 reads CASSLGGQGPIF. In nucleotides, the CDR3 is TGTGCCAGCAGCTTAGGGGGACAGGGACCTATCTTC.

Ten or more counts support this clonotype. The V call is TRBV20-1, the J call TRBJ2-3; 13 bases agree with TRBD2. Germline values: CDR1 DFQATT, CDR2 SNEGSKA (reference sequence). This CDR3 has 17 amino acids. With 3 bases clipped from V and 5 bases from J, the junction kept 11 bases outside the gene matches. CDR3 sequence reads: CSASRRDGTSGKDTQYF. The DNA for the CDR3 is TGCAGTGCTAGTCGCCGAGACGGGACTAGCGGGAAAGATACGCAGTATTTT.

This clonotype was counted many times. The J gene is TRBJ1-2, the V gene TRBV5-6, with TRBD1 matching 10 bases. The CDR3 spans 16 residues. From germline, CDR1 is SGHDT and CDR2 YYEEEE. The junction had 9 bases not matched to a gene; V was cut back by 5 bases and J by 2 bases. The CDR3 sequence: CASRHGTGVRNYGYTF. The CDR3 nucleotides read TGTGCCAGCAGGCATGGGACAGGGGTTAGAAACTATGGCTACACCTTC.

On this clonotype itself: Possible read error: a much larger clone is one base away. The rearrangement links TRBV7-9 to TRBJ2-1; 14 bases line up with TRBD2. This CDR3 is 21 amino acids long. From germline, CDR1 is SEHNR and CDR2 FQNEAQ (reference sequence). Here the CDR3 reads CASGLGTSGGRRRRYYNEQFF. The CDR3 region has the DNA TGTGCCAGCGGCTTAGGGACTAGCGGGGGTAGGAGAAGAAGGTATTACAATGAGCAGTTCTTC.

The CDR3 here is CAISESSGNDAEAFF. The CDR3 region has the DNA TGTGCCATCAGTGAGTCGTCAGGCAACGACGCTGAAGCTTTCTTT. V and J are TRBV10-3 and TRBJ1-1, with D uncertain. Germline CDR1 and CDR2: ENHRY and SYGVKD. Trimming pared 0 bases from V and 6 bases from J, leaving 14 bases between. This CDR3 comprises 15 residues.

This clonotype has at least ten counts. This chain joins TRBV6-1 and TRBJ2-7, with D unclear. The V end lost 2 bases, the J end lost 6 bases, and 14 bases lay between the germline ends. CDR1 is MNHNS and CDR2 is SASEGT in the germline V gene. This CDR3 has 14 amino acids. This CDR3 reads CASSEYGLDPEQYF. The CDR3 DNA follows: TGTGCCAGCAGTGAATATGGGTTAGACCCCGAGCAGTACTTC.